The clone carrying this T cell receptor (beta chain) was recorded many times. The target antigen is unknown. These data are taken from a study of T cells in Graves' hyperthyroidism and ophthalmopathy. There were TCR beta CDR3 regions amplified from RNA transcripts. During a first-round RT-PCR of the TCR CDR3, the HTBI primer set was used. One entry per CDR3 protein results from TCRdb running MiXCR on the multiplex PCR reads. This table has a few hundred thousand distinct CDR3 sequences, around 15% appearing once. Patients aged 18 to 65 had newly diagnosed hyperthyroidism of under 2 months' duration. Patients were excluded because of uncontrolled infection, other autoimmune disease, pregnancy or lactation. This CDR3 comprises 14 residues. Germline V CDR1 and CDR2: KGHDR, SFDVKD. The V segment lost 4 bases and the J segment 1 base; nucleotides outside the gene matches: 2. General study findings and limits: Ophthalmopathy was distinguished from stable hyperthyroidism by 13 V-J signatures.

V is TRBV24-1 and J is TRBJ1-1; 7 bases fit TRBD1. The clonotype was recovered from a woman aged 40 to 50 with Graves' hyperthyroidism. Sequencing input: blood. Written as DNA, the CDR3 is TGTGCCACCAGTGAGAACAGGGGGAACACTGAAGCTTTCTTT. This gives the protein CATSENRGNTEAFF.